The clone carrying this T cell receptor (beta chain) was recorded many times. The target antigen is unknown. V gave up 10 bases and J gave up 1 base, with 4 bases separating them. Germline values: CDR1 SNHLY, CDR2 FYNNEI. The CDR3 runs to 11 residues. During its preparation, the TCRbeta library received unique molecular identifiers. TCRdb used MiXCR to reprocess the PCR reads, holding one entry per CDR3 protein. The profile shows 250,000 to 300,000 distinct CDR3 sequences, less than 9.5% of them singletons. This record belongs to a study of T-cell reconstitution after alpha-beta-depleted transplantation in children. Points from the study as a whole: When one year had passed after transplant, most T-cell counts and diversity came from newly produced T cells. Surviving recipient T cells and thymic progenitors underlay high day-60 TCRbeta diversity in some patients. Reported findings indicate that, about two months after transplant, alpha-beta T cells came from several hundred expanded clones, which were derived from non-depleted graft cells.

The rearrangement joins TRBV2 to TRBJ2-2; D ambiguous. This sequence was found in a female patient aged 2-15 years who had a stem cell transplant for Fanconi anemia, so the T cells may come from the graft donor. The sample consisted of peripheral blood, taken 360 days after TCRalphabeta/CD19-depleted stem cell transplant. CDR3 coding DNA: TGTGCCACACAGAACACCGGGGAGCTGTTTTTT. Amino acids: CATQNTGELFF.